These 23 T cell receptor beta chains were all obtained from the same sample, sequenced in a study of regulatory T cells in long-lasting Graves disease. Construction of the TCR beta libraries employed iRepertoire HTBI primers in conjunction with Arm-PCR of CDR3 regions. TCRdb re-analysed the multiplex PCR reads in MiXCR, keeping a single row per CDR3 protein. The sample contains fewer than 400,000 distinct CDR3 sequences, 20% of which appear only once. This sample's time point: persistent/refractory GD, antithyroid drugs over 5 years with positive TRAb. After RNA was extracted from PBMCs, the TCR library was made from it. Material: peripheral blood mononuclear cells (PBMCs), obtained when the disease was refractory, from a patient treated with antithyroid drugs. These receptors originate from a female donor with Graves disease.

This clonotype was counted many times. The chain couples TRBV11-3 to TRBJ1-6, with a tentative D call TRBD1 (5 bases). Per germline, CDR1 SGHNT and CDR2 YENEEA. Trimming stripped 5 bases from V and 16 bases from J, with 15 bases between. This CDR3 comprises 12 residues. The CDR3 loop reads CASSRLDTPLHF. CDR3 DNA: TGTGCCAGCAGCAGACTGGACACCCCTCTCCACTTT.

This chain uses TRBV20-1 with TRBJ1-1; D remains ambiguous. The ends were cut back, 0 bases at V and 8 bases at J, with 16 bases in the middle. The CDR3 has 14 residues. Germline assignment: CDR1 DFQATT and CDR2 SNEGSKA (reference sequence). Written as DNA, the CDR3 is TGCAGTGCTAGAGATCATGGAAGCGCCCCGGAAGCTTTCTTT. Encoded protein: CSARDHGSAPEAFF.

CDR3: CASSQPFSSYEQYF. The CDR3 nucleotides are TGTGCCAGCTCCCAGCCGTTTTCCTCCTACGAGCAGTACTTC. The J gene is TRBJ2-7, the V gene TRBV6-2 or TRBV6-3; D not certain. Trimming removed 8 bases at V and 0 bases at J, with 14 bases between. The germline gives CDR1 MNHEY, CDR2 SVGEGT. CDR3 length equals 14 residues.

This clonotype was seen ten or more times. V and J are TRBV20-1 and TRBJ2-7, with D possibly matching TRBD2 (6 bases). The CDR3 has 14 amino acids. The V end lost 2 bases, the J end lost 2 bases, and 13 bases lay between the germline ends. Germline V gene data show CDR1 as DFQATT and CDR2 as SNEGSKA (reference sequence). This CDR3 reads CSARPQPGAYEQYF. DNA for the CDR3: TGCAGTGCTAGACCACAACCGGGGGCCTACGAGCAGTACTTC.

V usage is TRBV18 and J usage is TRBJ1-5; 8 nucleotides match TRBD1. There are 15 residues in the CDR3. The germline V gene has CDR1 KGHSH and CDR2 LQKENI. J gave up 5 bases and V 2 bases, and 5 bases lay outside the gene matches. The CDR3, as DNA: TGTGCCAGCTCACCAATGGCAGGGGGCTATCAGCCCCAGCATTTT. Its translation is CASSPMAGGYQPQHF.

The chain combines TRBV7-2 with TRBJ2-5; possibly TRBD2 for D (6 bases). Germline lookup yields CDR1 SGHTA and CDR2 FQGNSA. This CDR3 has 15 amino acids. V was trimmed by 4 bases and J by 0 bases, leaving 12 bases between them. This chain's CDR3 is CASSSKEGNQETQYF. Here the CDR3 DNA reads TGTGCCAGCAGCTCCAAGGAGGGGAACCAAGAGACCCAGTACTTC.

In this sample, this clonotype turned up many times. The chain couples TRBV28 to TRBJ2-2; 9 bases match TRBD1. V shed 10 bases and J 0 bases; nucleotides not matched to a gene: 6. Looked up from germline, CDR1 is MDHEN and CDR2 is SYDVKM. This CDR3 region has 15 residues. The CDR3 region is CATLNRGPNTGELFF. The CDR3 coding sequence is TGTGCCACTCTCAACAGGGGGCCGAACACCGGGGAGCTGTTTTTT.

In its sample, this clonotype was seen a few times. The chain uses TRBV18 and TRBJ1-5; D not certain. This CDR3 is built from 14 residues. The germline V gene encodes CDR1 KGHSH and CDR2 LQKENI. V gave up 3 bases and J gave up 9 bases, with 15 bases separating them. CDR3 region: CASSPTGREGPQHF. The CDR3 region has the DNA TGTGCCAGCTCACCGACGGGTCGGGAAGGGCCCCAGCATTTT.

The chain has TRBV5-1 and TRBJ2-4; TRBD1 matches at 7 bases. Germline V CDR1 and CDR2: SGHRS, YFSETQ. V shed 5 bases and J 5 bases; nucleotides not matched to a gene: 7. The CDR3 contains 14 residues. CDR3 in amino acids: CASSETGLENIQYF. The CDR3 coding sequence is TGCGCCAGCAGTGAGACAGGGTTAGAAAACATTCAGTACTTC.

In regard to this clonotype: A clone one base away is much larger, so this may be a read error. The chain uses TRBV2 and TRBJ1-2; tentatively, D is TRBD1 (6 bases). Deletions cut 4 bases from V and 4 bases from J, with 19 bases between. The CDR3 has 16 amino acids. Germline V lookup: CDR1 SNHLY, CDR2 FYNNEI. This CDR3 reads CASSARQAPAGYGYTF. The DNA for the CDR3 is TGTGCCAGCAGTGCTAGACAGGCACCCGCGGGCTATGGCTACACCTTC.

This clonotype has a count of ten or more. The rearrangement joins TRBV28 to TRBJ1-1; D may be TRBD1 (5 bases). The germline gives CDR1 MDHEN, CDR2 SYDVKM. The length of the CDR3 is 14 residues. V was cut by 5 bases and J by 4 bases, with 14 bases left in between. CDR3 amino acids: CASSPKMRGTEAFF. In DNA, the CDR3 is TGTGCCAGCAGTCCGAAGATGAGGGGCACTGAAGCTTTCTTT.

This clonotype has at least ten counts. The gene calls are TRBV16 and TRBJ2-7; D gene uncertain. The ends were cut back, 3 bases at V and 7 bases at J, with 10 bases in the middle. Germline V lookup: CDR1 KGHSY, CDR2 FQNENV. The CDR3 is made up of 12 amino acids. In DNA form, the CDR3 reads TGTGCCAGCAGCCACGGAGTGCTGGAGCAGTACTTC. It codes for CASSHGVLEQYF.

The sample holds many counts of this clonotype. CDR3 in amino acids: CASSIGRQGYGYTF. CDR3 bases: TGTGCCAGCAGCATAGGCCGACAGGGCTATGGCTACACCTTC. This chain connects TRBV7-2 to TRBJ1-2, with 7 bases lining up with TRBD1. The CDR3 extends over 14 amino acids. Germline V gene data show CDR1 as SGHTA and CDR2 as FQGNSA. V shed 5 bases, J shed 4 bases, and the junction held 7 bases outside the gene matches.

The chain is built from TRBV7-2 and TRBJ2-7, with TRBD1 as a possible D gene (6 bases). CDR1 is SGHTA and CDR2 is FQGNSA in the germline V gene. The CDR3 extends over 15 amino acids. V was trimmed by 1 base and J by 4 bases, leaving 14 bases between them. The CDR3 DNA is TGTGCCAGCAGCTTAGTTCAGGGGAGCGTTTACGAGCAGTACTTC. Translated: CASSLVQGSVYEQYF.

There are many counts of this clonotype. The chain links TRBV2 to TRBJ2-5; weak D call: TRBD2 (5 bases). The CDR3 covers 16 residues. V lost 7 bases to trimming and J lost 11 bases, with 29 bases between them. Germline values: CDR1 SNHLY, CDR2 FYNNEI. CDR3: CASTPEALVSPTFQYF. CDR3 coding DNA: TGTGCCAGCACCCCCGAGGCACTAGTCTCCCCCACCTTTCAGTACTTC.

The chain couples TRBV5-1 to TRBJ2-2, with TRBD1 matching over 8 bases. Germline CDR1 is SGHRS and CDR2 is YFSETQ. The CDR3 has 15 amino acids. The junction had 7 bases not matched to a gene; V was cut back by 3 bases and J by 6 bases. The CDR3 spells CASSYRTQGAGELFF. The CDR3 DNA follows: TGCGCCAGCAGCTACCGAACACAGGGGGCCGGGGAGCTGTTTTTT.

The chain is built from TRBV27 and TRBJ1-6; TRBD1 is a possible D gene (6 bases). This CDR3 has 15 residues. Germline V gene data show CDR1 as MNHEY and CDR2 as SMNVEV (reference sequence). The V end lost 3 bases, the J end lost 9 bases, and 15 bases lay between the germline ends. The CDR3 DNA is TGTGCCAGCAGTTTTGGACAGCTACAGCGTTCACCCCTCCACTTT. Protein product: CASSFGQLQRSPLHF.

This clonotype appeared a few times. The genes are TRBV19 and TRBJ1-2; no firm D call. V lost 7 bases to trimming and J lost 3 bases, with 12 bases between them. This CDR3 is 13 amino acids long. Germline V gene data show CDR1 as LNHDA and CDR2 as SQIVND (reference sequence). The CDR3 region has the DNA TGTGCCAGTACTAATCCCCAGTACTATGGCTACACCTTC. It is translated as CASTNPQYYGYTF.

This clonotype was seen a handful of times. This chain uses TRBV7-2 with TRBJ2-7, with TRBD1 matching over 7 bases. Germline CDR1 is SGHTA and CDR2 is FQGNSA. Trimming removed 5 bases from V and 3 bases from J; junction bases left unmatched: 4. CDR3 length: 13 residues. The CDR3 DNA reads TGTGCCAGCAGCCCGACAGGGTTCTACGAGCAGTACTTC. It codes for CASSPTGFYEQYF.

At least ten counts were recorded for this clonotype. The rearrangement uses TRBV28 and TRBJ2-5, with D unresolved. Trimming stripped 4 bases from V and 4 bases from J, with 7 bases between. This CDR3 has 12 residues. Germline loops: CDR1 MDHEN, CDR2 SYDVKM. CDR3 nucleotide sequence: TGTGCCAGCAGTTGGCTTGGAGAGACCCAGTACTTC. It translates to CASSWLGETQYF.

The rearrangement joins TRBV7-9 to TRBJ2-4, with D perhaps given as TRBD1 or TRBD2 (5 bases each). Germline CDR1 SEHNR, CDR2 FQNEAQ (reference sequence). With 5 bases removed from V and 8 bases from J, the gap between germline ends came to 31 bases. The CDR3 contains 19 residues. The CDR3 spells CASSVSLWDTGAEEDIQYF. The CDR3 coding sequence is TGTGCCAGCAGCGTTAGTCTTTGGGATACCGGGGCAGAGGAAGACATTCAGTACTTC.

This chain joins TRBV19 and TRBJ2-7; D could derive from TRBD1 or TRBD2 (5 bases each). Germline CDR1 is LNHDA and CDR2 is SQIVND (reference sequence). The ends were cut back, 6 bases at V and 3 bases at J, with 6 bases in the middle. CDR3 size: 11 residues. CDR3 sequence reads: CASRGDYEQYF. DNA for the CDR3: TGTGCCAGTAGGGGGGACTACGAGCAGTACTTC.

This clonotype showed up many times. The chain employs TRBV10-3 and TRBJ1-1; the match to TRBD1 covers 7 bases. V trimming: 2 bases; J trimming: 5 bases; junction bases outside the gene matches: 5. This CDR3 region has 14 residues. Germline lookup yields CDR1 ENHRY and CDR2 SYGVKD. CDR3 bases: TGTGCCATCAGTGAGACTCAGGGGGTGACTGAAGCTTTCTTT. This gives the protein CAISETQGVTEAFF.